These 20 T cell receptor beta chains originate from one sample sequenced in a study of blood T cell repertoires in COVID-19. The assay was immunoSEQ multiplex PCR, and TCRdb's table has in-frame clones only and misses some. Among some 100,000 clones, around 90% were seen once, and the ten largest hold less than 7.5%. Sequences were obtained from peripheral blood. These receptors were collected from a woman between 55 and 75 years old with acute or convalescent COVID-19.

This chain connects TRBV19 to TRBJ2-1, with TRBD2 identical over 9 bases. This CDR3 has 16 amino acids. V shed 5 bases, J shed 5 bases, and the junction held 10 bases outside the gene matches. CDR1 and CDR2 from the germline V gene are LNHDA and SQIVND (reference sequence). As DNA, the CDR3 is TGTGCCAGTAGTCCGATTAGCGGGAGTTATAACAATGAGCAGTTCTTC. This translates into CASSPISGSYNNEQFF.

The chain has TRBV5-1 and TRBJ2-1; D is unresolved. Germline lookup yields CDR1 SGHRS and CDR2 YFSETQ. The CDR3 length is 14 residues. V lost 2 bases and J lost 4, with 10 bases in between. The CDR3: CASSLQTIYNEQFF. The DNA for the CDR3 is TGCGCCAGCAGCTTACAGACGATTTACAATGAGCAGTTCTTC.

J is TRBJ2-3 and V is TRBV24-1; tentative D call: TRBD1 (6 bases). Trimming removed 7 bases at V and 3 bases at J, with 13 bases between. The CDR3 runs 14 residues. The germline V gene has CDR1 KGHDR and CDR2 SFDVKD. The CDR3 sequence: CATSKDRLTDTQYF. Written as DNA, the CDR3 is TGTGCCACCAGCAAGGACAGATTAACAGATACGCAGTATTTT.

The CDR3 here is CASKVGRSYEQYF. The DNA of the CDR3 is TGTGCCAGCAAAGTGGGCAGATCCTACGAGCAGTACTTC. The chain couples TRBV6-5 to TRBJ2-7; D remains ambiguous. The CDR3 consists of 13 residues. CDR1 and CDR2 (germline): MNHEY, SVGAGI. V was pared by 7 bases and J by 1 base, with 11 bases between.

This clone came up once. This chain uses TRBV11-2 with TRBJ2-5; the D gene is possibly TRBD1 (5 bases). CDR1 is SGHAT, CDR2 FQNNGV, per germline. This CDR3 region has 14 residues. The germline V and J ends were trimmed by 5 bases and 1 base, with 11 bases remaining between them. The CDR3 coding sequence is TGTGCCAGCAGCCCTTTAGGGGTCCAAGAGACCCAGTACTTC. The encoded protein is CASSPLGVQETQYF.

V is TRBV28 and J is TRBJ1-1; possibly TRBD1 for D (5 bases). Germline CDR1 is MDHEN and CDR2 is SYDVKM. Trimming took 5 bases from V and 7 from J, leaving 20 bases between them. This CDR3 comprises 15 residues. CDR3 loop: CASSTTGGGRNEAFF. The CDR3 DNA sequence: TGTGCCAGCAGTACCACCGGGGGAGGCAGGAATGAAGCTTTCTTT.

This chain links TRBV28 with TRBJ1-5, with a weak D call TRBD1 (6 bases). V lost 4 bases and J 7 bases, leaving 17 bases between the germline ends. The CDR3 totals 15 residues. Per the germline V gene, CDR1 is MDHEN and CDR2 is SYDVKM. The DNA for the CDR3 is TGTGCCAGCAGTTCTGGTGGGGGCAGAGGGCAGCCCCAGCATTTT. Residues: CASSSGGGRGQPQHF.

The CDR3 protein is CASRKGEGVKLFF. CDR3 sequence (DNA): TGTGCCAGCAGGAAGGGGGAAGGAGTAAAACTGTTTTTT. The chain has TRBV6-5 and TRBJ1-4; perhaps TRBD1 as D (6 bases). Trimming took off 6 bases at V and 10 bases at J, with 15 bases between the two ends. Germline CDR1 MNHEY, CDR2 SVGAGI. The CDR3 contains 13 residues.

The chain combines TRBV5-1 with TRBJ2-3; 8 bases map to TRBD1. The CDR3 runs to 18 residues. The V gene's germline CDR1 is SGHRS and CDR2 YFSETQ. J was trimmed by 1 base and V by 4 bases; bases with no gene match: 14. As DNA, the CDR3 is TGCGCCAGCAGCGCGGGGACAGGAGGAGGTCTAGGCACAGATACGCAGTATTTT. It encodes CASSAGTGGGLGTDTQYF.

This clone was counted between two and nine times. V and J are TRBV5-1 and TRBJ2-5, with D possibly TRBD1 on 6 matching bases. CDR1 and CDR2 from the germline V gene are SGHRS and YFSETQ. V was pared by 0 bases and J by 1 base, with 7 bases between. CDR3 size: 14 residues. In nucleotides, the CDR3 is TGCGCCAGCAGCTTGGGGACAGCCCAAGAGACCCAGTACTTC. The encoded protein is CASSLGTAQETQYF.

The gene calls are TRBV19 and TRBJ1-1; 9 bases line up with TRBD1. Germline CDR1 is LNHDA and CDR2 is SQIVND (reference sequence). V lost 6 bases, J lost 7 bases, and 18 bases stayed unmatched. CDR3 length: 17 amino acids. CDR3 nucleotides: TGTGCCAGTAGGAACTATAACAGGGGGCGCGTCCCAATTGAAGCTTTCTTT. Translated: CASRNYNRGRVPIEAFF. The full variable domain, with the rest looked up from reference TRBV19 and TRBJ1-1, is DGGITQSPKYLFRKEGQNVTLSCEQNLNHDAMYWYRQDPGQGLRLIYYSQIVNDFQKGDIAEGYSVSREKKESFPLTVTSAQKNPTAFYLCASRNYNRGRVPIEAFFGQGTRLTVV.

This chain uses TRBV11-3 with TRBJ2-4; 10 bases fit TRBD2. V was clipped by 5 bases and J by 1 base; unmatched bases: 8. The CDR3 runs to 17 residues. CDR1 and CDR2 from the germline V gene are SGHNT and YENEEA. CDR3 bases: TGTGCCAGCAGCCGACCGGGACTAGCGTCCGCCAAAAACATTCAGTACTTC. This translates into CASSRPGLASAKNIQYF.

This sequence joins TRBV11-2 and TRBJ2-5, with D possibly TRBD2 on 5 matching bases. The CDR3 length is 14 residues. Germline values: CDR1 SGHAT, CDR2 FQNNGV. V was pared by 1 base and J by 4 bases, with 10 bases between. For the CDR3, the DNA is TGTGCCAGCAGCTTAGCACGGGAACGAGAGACCCAGTACTTC. This translates into CASSLARERETQYF.

The CDR3 DNA sequence: TGTGCCAGCAGCTCCAGGGTGAGGAACACTGAAGCTTTCTTT. Its translation: CASSSRVRNTEAFF. The chain uses TRBV11-1 and TRBJ1-1; the D gene is possibly TRBD1 (5 bases). V lost 4 bases, J lost 1 base, and 10 bases lay in between. Germline CDR1 is SGHAT and CDR2 is FQDESV (reference sequence). This CDR3 comprises 14 residues.

This rearrangement joins TRBV9 to TRBJ2-3; D gene ambiguous. The length of the CDR3 is 13 residues. Trimming left V 1 base short and J 5 bases short, with 8 bases between. Germline CDR1 and CDR2: SGDLS and YYNGEE. The CDR3 coding sequence is TGTGCCAGCAGCGTATCCCCCAGAGATACGCAGTATTTT. This encodes CASSVSPRDTQYF.

The J gene is TRBJ2-5, the V gene TRBV5-4, with D perhaps matching TRBD2 (6 bases). This CDR3 comprises 15 residues. Trimming shortened V by 4 bases and J by 5 bases, and 18 bases separated the two germline ends. Germline CDR1 is SGHNT and CDR2 is YYREEE (reference sequence). CDR3 region: CASSPLGGRSETQYF. The CDR3 DNA reads as TGTGCCAGCAGCCCTTTGGGAGGCCGGAGCGAGACCCAGTACTTC. The complete variable domain, with remaining parts taken from reference TRBV5-4 and TRBJ2-5, reads ETGVTQSPTHLIKTRGQQVTLRCSSQSGHNTVSWYQQALGQGPQFIFQYYREEENGRGNFPPRFSGLQFPNYSSELNVNALELDDSALYLCASSPLGGRSETQYFGPGTRLLVL.

As for this clone: At one end the junction does not follow the germline gene, possibly because of a read error. The chain is built from TRBV7-7 and TRBJ2-2; tentatively, D is TRBD2 (6 bases). The CDR3 runs 15 residues. Germline values: CDR1 SSHAT, CDR2 FNYEAQ (reference sequence). The CDR3 sequence is CASSLSSGNTGELFF. CDR3 sequence (DNA): TGTGCTAGCAGCTTAAGTAGCGGGAACACCGGGGAGCTGTTTTTT.

V and J are TRBV10-3 and TRBJ1-3; 7 nucleotides match TRBD1. The CDR3 is made up of 16 amino acids. Per the germline V gene, CDR1 is ENHRY and CDR2 is SYGVKD. The junction had 12 bases not matched to a gene; V was cut back by 6 bases and J by 4 bases. The CDR3: CAISPQGIGLGNTIYF. The CDR3 DNA is TGTGCCATCAGCCCACAGGGGATAGGTCTCGGAAACACCATATATTTT.

This chain uses TRBV28 with TRBJ1-6; 7 bases map to TRBD1. This CDR3 contains 15 residues. CDR1 and CDR2 from the germline V gene are MDHEN and SYDVKM. The V segment lost 5 bases and the J segment 7 bases; nucleotides outside the gene matches: 8. The CDR3 DNA sequence: TGTGCCAGCAGTGGTTCCGGGACAGTCAATTCACCCCTCCACTTT. This translates into CASSGSGTVNSPLHF.

The chain recombines TRBV19 with TRBJ2-3, with 9 bases identical to TRBD2. CDR1 LNHDA and CDR2 SQIVND come from the germline V gene (reference sequence). This CDR3 contains 15 residues. With 3 bases clipped from V and 6 bases from J, the junction kept 7 bases outside the gene matches. The CDR3 DNA reads as TGTGCCAGTAGTATTAGGCTAGCGGGAAGCGATACGCAGTATTTT. Its protein is CASSIRLAGSDTQYF. The full variable domain, its missing parts supplied by reference TRBV19 and TRBJ2-3, is DGGITQSPKYLFRKEGQNVTLSCEQNLNHDAMYWYRQDPGQGLRLIYYSQIVNDFQKGDIAEGYSVSREKKESFPLTVTSAQKNPTAFYLCASSIRLAGSDTQYFGPGTRLTVL.